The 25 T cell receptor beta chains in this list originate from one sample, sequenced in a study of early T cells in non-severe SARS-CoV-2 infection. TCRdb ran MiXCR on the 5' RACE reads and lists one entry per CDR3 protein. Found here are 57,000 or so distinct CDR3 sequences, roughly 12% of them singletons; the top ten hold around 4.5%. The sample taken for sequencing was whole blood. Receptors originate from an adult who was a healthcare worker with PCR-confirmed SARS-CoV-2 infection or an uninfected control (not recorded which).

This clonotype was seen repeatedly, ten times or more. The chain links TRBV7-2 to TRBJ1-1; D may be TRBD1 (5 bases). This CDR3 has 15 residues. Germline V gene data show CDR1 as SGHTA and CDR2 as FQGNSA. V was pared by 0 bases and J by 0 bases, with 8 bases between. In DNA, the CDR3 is TGTGCCAGCAGCTTAGCGCCGGGACTGAACACTGAAGCTTTCTTT. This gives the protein CASSLAPGLNTEAFF.

The DNA for the CDR3 is TGTGCCAGCAGCTTAGACTCAGTAGGGACGCCCTCCTACGAGCAGTACTTC. Residues: CASSLDSVGTPSYEQYF. The chain is built from TRBV7-2 and TRBJ2-7, with D possibly being TRBD1 or TRBD2 (5 bases each). This CDR3 spans 17 amino acids. V was cut by 1 base and J by 0 bases, with 16 bases left in between. Germline V gene lookup returns CDR1 SGHTA and CDR2 FQGNSA. The full variable domain, rest sourced from reference TRBV7-2 and TRBJ2-7, is GAGVSQSPSNKVTEKGKDVELRCDPISGHTALYWYRQSLGQGLEFLIYFQGNSAPDKSGLPSDRFSAERTGGSVSTLTIQRTQQEDSAVYLCASSLDSVGTPSYEQYFGPGTRLTVT.

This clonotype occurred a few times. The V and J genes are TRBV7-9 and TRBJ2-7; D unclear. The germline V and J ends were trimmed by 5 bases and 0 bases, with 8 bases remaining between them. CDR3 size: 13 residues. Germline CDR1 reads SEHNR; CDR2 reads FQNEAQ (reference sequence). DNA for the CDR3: TGTGCCAGCAGCCCCCTAAGCTCCTACGAGCAGTACTTC. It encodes CASSPLSSYEQYF.

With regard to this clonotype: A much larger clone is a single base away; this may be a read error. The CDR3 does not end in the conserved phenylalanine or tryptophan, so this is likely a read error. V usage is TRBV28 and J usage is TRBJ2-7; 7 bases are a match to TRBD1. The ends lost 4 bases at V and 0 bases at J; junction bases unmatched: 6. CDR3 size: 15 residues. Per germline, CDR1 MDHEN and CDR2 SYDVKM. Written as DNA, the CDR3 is TGTGCCAGCAGTTCCAGGGGGTCGAGCTCCTACGAGCAGTACTCC. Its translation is CASSSRGSSSYEQYS.

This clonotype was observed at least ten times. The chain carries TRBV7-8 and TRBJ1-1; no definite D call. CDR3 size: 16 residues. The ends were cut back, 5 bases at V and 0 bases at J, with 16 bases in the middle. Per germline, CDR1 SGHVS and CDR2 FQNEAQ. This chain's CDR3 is CASSRIGGVMNTEAFF. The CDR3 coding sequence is TGTGCCAGCAGCAGAATAGGTGGGGTAATGAACACTGAAGCTTTCTTT. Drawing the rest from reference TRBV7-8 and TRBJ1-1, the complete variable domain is GAGVSQSPRYKVAKRGQDVALRCDPISGHVSLFWYQQALGQGPEFLTYFQNEAQLDKSGLPSDRFFAERPEGSVSTLKIQRTQQEDSAVYLCASSRIGGVMNTEAFFGQGTRLTVV.

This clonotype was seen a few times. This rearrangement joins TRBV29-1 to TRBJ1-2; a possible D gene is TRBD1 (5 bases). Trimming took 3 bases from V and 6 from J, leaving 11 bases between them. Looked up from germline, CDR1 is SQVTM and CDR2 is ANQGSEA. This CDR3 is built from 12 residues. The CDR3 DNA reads TGCAGCGTTGAGCGGGGGAGGAATGGCTACACCTTC. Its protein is CSVERGRNGYTF.

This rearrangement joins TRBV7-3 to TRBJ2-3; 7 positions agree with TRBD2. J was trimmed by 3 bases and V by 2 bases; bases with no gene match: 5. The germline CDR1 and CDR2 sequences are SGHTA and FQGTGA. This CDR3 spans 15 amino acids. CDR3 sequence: CASSLGGGRTDTQYF. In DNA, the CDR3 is TGTGCCAGCAGCTTAGGGGGAGGGAGAACAGATACGCAGTATTTT.

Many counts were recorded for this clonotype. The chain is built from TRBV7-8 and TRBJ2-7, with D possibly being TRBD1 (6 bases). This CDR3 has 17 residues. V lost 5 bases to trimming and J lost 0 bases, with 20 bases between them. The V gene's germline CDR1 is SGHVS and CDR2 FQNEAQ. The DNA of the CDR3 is TGTGCCAGCAGCCAAAGACAGGCCCCTACCTTCTCCTACGAGCAGTACTTC. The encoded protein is CASSQRQAPTFSYEQYF.

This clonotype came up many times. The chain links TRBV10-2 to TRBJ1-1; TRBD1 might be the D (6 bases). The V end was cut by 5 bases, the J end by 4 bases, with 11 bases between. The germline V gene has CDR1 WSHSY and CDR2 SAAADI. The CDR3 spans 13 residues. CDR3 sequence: CASSQQGRTEAFF. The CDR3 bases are TGCGCCAGCAGTCAACAGGGCCGCACTGAAGCTTTCTTT.

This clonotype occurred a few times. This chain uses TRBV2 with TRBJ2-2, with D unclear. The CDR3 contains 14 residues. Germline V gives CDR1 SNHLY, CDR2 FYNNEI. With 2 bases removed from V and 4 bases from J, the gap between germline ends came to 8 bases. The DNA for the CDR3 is TGTGCCAGCAGTGAACGGGCTGTCACCGGGGAGCTGTTTTTT. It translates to CASSERAVTGELFF.

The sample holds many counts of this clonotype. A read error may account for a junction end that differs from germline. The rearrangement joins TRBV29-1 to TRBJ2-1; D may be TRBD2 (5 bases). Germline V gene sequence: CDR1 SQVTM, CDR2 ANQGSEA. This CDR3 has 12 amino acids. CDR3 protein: CSLETSYNEQFF. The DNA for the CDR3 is TGCAGCCTTGAAACTAGTTACAATGAGCAGTTCTTC.

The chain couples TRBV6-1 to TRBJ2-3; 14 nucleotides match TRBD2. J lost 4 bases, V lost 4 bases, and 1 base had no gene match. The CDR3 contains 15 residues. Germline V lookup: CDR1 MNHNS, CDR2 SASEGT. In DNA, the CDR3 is TGTGCCAGCAGTGGACTAGCGGGGGGGCCAGATACGCAGTATTTT. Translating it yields CASSGLAGGPDTQYF.

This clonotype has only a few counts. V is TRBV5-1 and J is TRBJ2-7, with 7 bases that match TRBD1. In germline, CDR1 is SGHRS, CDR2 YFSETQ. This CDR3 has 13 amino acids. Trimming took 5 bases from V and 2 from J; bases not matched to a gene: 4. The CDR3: CASSTGEPYEQYF. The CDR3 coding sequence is TGCGCCAGCAGTACAGGGGAACCCTACGAGCAGTACTTC.

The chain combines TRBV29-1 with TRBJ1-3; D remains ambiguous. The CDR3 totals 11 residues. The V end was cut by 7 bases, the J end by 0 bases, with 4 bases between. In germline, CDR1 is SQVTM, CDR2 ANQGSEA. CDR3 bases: TGCAGCGCCCACTCTGGAAACACCATATATTTT. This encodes CSAHSGNTIYF.

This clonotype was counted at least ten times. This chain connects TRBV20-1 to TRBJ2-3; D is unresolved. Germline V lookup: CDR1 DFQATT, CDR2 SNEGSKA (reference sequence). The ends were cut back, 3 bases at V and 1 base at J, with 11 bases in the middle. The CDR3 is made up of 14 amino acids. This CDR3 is CSARGRAGTDTQYF. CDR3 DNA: TGCAGTGCTAGGGGCCGGGCTGGCACAGATACGCAGTATTTT.

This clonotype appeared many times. CDR3 bases: TGCAGCGTTGGAGGGGGAAGGGACAGGAGCTCCTACGAGCAGTACTTC. Residues: CSVGGGRDRSSYEQYF. The chain is built from TRBV29-1 and TRBJ2-7; 8 bases are shared with TRBD1. V gave up 4 bases and J gave up 0 bases; unmatched junction bases: 11. CDR1 is SQVTM and CDR2 is ANQGSEA in the germline V gene. The CDR3 is made up of 16 amino acids.

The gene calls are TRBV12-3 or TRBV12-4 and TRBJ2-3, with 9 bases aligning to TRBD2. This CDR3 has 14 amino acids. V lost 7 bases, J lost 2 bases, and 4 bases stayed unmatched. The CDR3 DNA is TGTGCCAGCATAGCGGGGGAGCCCACAGATACGCAGTATTTT. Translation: CASIAGEPTDTQYF.

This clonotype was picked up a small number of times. In DNA, the CDR3 is TGTGCCAGCAGTGAAGGGACTAGCGGGACTAGCACAGATACGCAGTATTTT. Translated: CASSEGTSGTSTDTQYF. The chain has TRBV6-1 and TRBJ2-3; the match to TRBD2 covers 12 bases. This CDR3 is built from 17 residues. CDR1 is MNHNS and CDR2 is SASEGT in the germline V gene. V shed 1 base, J shed 0 bases, and the junction held 2 bases outside the gene matches.

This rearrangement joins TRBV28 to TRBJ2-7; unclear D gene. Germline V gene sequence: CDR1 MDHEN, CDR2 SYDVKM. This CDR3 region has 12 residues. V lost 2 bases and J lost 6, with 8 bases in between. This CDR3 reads CASSLPLFEQYF. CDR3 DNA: TGTGCCAGCAGTTTACCGCTTTTCGAGCAGTACTTC.

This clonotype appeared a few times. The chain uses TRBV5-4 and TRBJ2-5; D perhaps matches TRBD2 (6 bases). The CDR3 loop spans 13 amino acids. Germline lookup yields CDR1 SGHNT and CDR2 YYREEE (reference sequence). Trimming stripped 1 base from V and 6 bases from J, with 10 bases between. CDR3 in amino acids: CASSLSGVQTQYF. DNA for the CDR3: TGTGCCAGCAGCTTGTCGGGAGTCCAGACCCAGTACTTC. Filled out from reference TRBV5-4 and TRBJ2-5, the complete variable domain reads ETGVTQSPTHLIKTRGQQVTLRCSSQSGHNTVSWYQQALGQGPQFIFQYYREEENGRGNFPPRFSGLQFPNYSSELNVNALELDDSALYLCASSLSGVQTQYFGPGTRLLVL.

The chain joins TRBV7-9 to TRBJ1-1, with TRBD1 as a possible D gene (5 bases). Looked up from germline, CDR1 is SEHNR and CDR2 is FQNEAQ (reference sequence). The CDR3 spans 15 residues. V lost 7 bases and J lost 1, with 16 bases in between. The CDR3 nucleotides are TGTGCCAGCACCCCTGGGGGGGGACCGAACACTGAAGCTTTCTTT. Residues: CASTPGGGPNTEAFF.

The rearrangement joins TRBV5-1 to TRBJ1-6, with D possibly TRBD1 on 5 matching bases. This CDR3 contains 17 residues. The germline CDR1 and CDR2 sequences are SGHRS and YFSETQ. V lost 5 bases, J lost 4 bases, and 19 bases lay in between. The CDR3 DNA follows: TGCGCCAGCAGATCCGGGACTCAGCAATCATATAATTCACCCCTCCACTTT. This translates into CASRSGTQQSYNSPLHF.

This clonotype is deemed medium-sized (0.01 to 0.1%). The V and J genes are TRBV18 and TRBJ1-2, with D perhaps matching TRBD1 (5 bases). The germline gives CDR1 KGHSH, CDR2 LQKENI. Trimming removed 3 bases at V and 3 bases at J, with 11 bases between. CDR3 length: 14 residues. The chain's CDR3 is CASSPNDRDYGYTF. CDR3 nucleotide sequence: TGTGCCAGCTCACCTAACGACAGAGACTATGGCTACACCTTC.

The CDR3 loop reads CSARDHSARGKDGYTF. DNA for the CDR3: TGCAGTGCTAGAGATCATTCGGCCAGGGGGAAGGATGGCTACACCTTC. V and J are TRBV20-1 and TRBJ1-2; 7 nucleotides match TRBD1. CDR3 length: 16 residues. V was clipped by 0 bases and J by 6 bases; unmatched bases: 13. CDR1 is DFQATT, CDR2 SNEGSKA, per germline (reference sequence).

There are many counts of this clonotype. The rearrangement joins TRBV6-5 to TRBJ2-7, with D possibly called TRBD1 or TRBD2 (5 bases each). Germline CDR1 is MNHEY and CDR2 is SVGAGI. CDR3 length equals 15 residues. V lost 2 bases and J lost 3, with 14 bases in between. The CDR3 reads CASSYIGGMVYEQYF. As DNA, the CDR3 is TGTGCCAGCAGTTACATTGGGGGAATGGTCTACGAGCAGTACTTC.